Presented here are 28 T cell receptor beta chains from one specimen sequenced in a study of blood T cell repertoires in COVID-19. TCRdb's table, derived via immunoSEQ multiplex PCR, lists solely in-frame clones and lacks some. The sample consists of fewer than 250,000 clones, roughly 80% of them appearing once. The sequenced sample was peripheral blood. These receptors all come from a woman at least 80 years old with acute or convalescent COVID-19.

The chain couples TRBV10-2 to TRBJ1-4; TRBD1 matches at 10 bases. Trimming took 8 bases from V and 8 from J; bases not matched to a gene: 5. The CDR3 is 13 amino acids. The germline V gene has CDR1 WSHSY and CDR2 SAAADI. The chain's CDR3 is CASRGTGEEKLFF. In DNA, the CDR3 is TGCGCCAGCCGCGGGACAGGGGAAGAAAAACTGTTTTTT.

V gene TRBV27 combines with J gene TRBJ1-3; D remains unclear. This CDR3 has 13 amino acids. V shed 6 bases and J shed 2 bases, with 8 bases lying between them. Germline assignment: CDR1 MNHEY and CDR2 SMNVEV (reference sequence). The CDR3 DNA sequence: TGTGCCAGCAGCGAGTTGCCTGGAAACACCATATATTTT. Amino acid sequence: CASSELPGNTIYF.

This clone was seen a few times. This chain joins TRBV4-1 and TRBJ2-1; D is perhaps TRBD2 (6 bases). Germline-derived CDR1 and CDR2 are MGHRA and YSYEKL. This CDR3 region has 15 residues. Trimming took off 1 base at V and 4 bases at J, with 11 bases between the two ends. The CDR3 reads CASSQVGGIYNEQFF. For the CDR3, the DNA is TGCGCCAGCAGCCAAGTCGGGGGTATTTACAATGAGCAGTTCTTC.

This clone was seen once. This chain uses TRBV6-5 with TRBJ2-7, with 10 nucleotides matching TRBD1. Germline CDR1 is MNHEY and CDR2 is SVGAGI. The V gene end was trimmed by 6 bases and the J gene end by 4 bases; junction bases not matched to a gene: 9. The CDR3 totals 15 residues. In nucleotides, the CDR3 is TGTGCCAGCAGGGATGACAGGGGGCTTGGGTACGAGCAGTACTTC. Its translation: CASRDDRGLGYEQYF.

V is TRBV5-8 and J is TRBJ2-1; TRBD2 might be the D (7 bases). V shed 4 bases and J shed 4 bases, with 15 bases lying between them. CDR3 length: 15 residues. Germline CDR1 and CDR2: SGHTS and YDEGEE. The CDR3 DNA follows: TGTGCCAGCAGCCCTGGGGGGGGCTTGTACAATGAGCAGTTCTTC. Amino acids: CASSPGGGLYNEQFF.

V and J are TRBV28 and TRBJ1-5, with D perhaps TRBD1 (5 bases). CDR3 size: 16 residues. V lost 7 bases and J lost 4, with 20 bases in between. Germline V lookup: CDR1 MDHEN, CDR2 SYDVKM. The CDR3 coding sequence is TGTGCCAGCAAGCCACTGGGAGGGGAGGGTAATCAGCCCCAGCATTTT. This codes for CASKPLGGEGNQPQHF.

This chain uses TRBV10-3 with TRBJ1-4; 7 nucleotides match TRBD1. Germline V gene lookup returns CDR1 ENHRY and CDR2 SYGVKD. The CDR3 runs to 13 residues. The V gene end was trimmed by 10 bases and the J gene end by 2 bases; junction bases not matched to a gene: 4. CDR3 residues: CATEQGTNEKLFF. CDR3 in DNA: TGTGCCACCGAACAGGGGACTAATGAAAAACTGTTTTTT.

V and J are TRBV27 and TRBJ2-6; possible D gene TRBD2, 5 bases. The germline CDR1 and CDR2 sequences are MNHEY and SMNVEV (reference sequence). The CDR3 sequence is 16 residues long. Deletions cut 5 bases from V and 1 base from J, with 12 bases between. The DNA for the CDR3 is TGTGCCAGCAGTACTGAGGGCACATCTGGGGCCAACGTCCTGACTTTC. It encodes CASSTEGTSGANVLTF.

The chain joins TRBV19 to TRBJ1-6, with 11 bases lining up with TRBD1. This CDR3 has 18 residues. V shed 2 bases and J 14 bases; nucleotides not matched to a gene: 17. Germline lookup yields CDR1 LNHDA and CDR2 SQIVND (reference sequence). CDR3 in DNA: TGTGCCAGTAGTATAAACGCCGGACAGGGGGCATTGGGTGTGTCCCTCCACTTT. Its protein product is CASSINAGQGALGVSLHF.

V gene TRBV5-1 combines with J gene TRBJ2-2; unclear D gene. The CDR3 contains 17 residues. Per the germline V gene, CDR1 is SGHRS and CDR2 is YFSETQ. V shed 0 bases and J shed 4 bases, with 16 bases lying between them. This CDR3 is CASSLAFELPSTGELFF. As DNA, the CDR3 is TGCGCCAGCAGCTTGGCTTTCGAACTCCCAAGCACCGGGGAGCTGTTTTTT.

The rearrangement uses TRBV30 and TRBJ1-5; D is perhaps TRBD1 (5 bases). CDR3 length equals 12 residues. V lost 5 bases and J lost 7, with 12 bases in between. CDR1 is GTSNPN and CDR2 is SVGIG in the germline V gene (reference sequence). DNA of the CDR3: TGTGCCTGGGGGTTGGGGGGACAGCCCCAGCATTTT. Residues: CAWGLGGQPQHF.

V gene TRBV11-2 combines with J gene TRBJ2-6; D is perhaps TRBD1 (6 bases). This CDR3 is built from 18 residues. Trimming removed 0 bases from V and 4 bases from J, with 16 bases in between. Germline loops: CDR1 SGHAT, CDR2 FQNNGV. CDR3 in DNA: TGTGCCAGCAGCTTAGAGGGGGCGCTGAATTTGGGGGCCAACGTCCTGACTTTC. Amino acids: CASSLEGALNLGANVLTF.

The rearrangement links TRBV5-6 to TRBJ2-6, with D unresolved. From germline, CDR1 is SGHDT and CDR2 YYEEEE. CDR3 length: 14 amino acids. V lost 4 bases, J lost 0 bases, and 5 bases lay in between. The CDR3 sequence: CASSPSSGANVLTF. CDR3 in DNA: TGTGCCAGCAGCCCGTCCTCTGGGGCCAACGTCCTGACTTTC.

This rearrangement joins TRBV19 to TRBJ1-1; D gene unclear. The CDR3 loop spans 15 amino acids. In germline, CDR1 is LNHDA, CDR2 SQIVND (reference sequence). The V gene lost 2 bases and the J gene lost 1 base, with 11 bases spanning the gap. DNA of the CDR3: TGTGCCAGTAGTATAATCCCCCGAGGGAACACTGAAGCTTTCTTT. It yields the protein CASSIIPRGNTEAFF.

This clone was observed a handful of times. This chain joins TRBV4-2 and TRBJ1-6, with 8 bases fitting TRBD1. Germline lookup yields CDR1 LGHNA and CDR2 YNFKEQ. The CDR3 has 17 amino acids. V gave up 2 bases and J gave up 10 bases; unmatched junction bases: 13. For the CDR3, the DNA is TGTGCCAGCAGCCAAACGCTCGGACAGGGTGAACGATCACCCCTCCACTTT. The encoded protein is CASSQTLGQGERSPLHF.

Here the CDR3 DNA reads TGTGCCATCAGTGAGTCGATAATCCGACAGGGGGTAATGAACACTGAAGCTTTCTTT. This codes for CAISESIIRQGVMNTEAFF. V gene TRBV10-3 combines with J gene TRBJ1-1, with TRBD1 matching over 9 bases. After removal of 0 bases from V and 0 bases from J, the junction contained 11 bases not matched to a gene. The CDR3 is 19 residues long. Germline V gene lookup returns CDR1 ENHRY and CDR2 SYGVKD.

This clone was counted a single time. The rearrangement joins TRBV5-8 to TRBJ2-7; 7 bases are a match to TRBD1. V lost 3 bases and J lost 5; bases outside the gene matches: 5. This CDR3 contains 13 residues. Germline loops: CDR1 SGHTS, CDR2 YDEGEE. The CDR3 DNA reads TGTGCCAGCAGCTCGACAGGGACCCACGAGCAGTACTTC. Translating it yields CASSSTGTHEQYF.

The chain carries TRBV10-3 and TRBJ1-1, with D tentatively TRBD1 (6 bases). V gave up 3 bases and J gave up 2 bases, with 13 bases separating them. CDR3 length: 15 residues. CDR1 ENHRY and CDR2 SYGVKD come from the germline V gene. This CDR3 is CAISEGGRGNTEAFF. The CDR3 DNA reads TGTGCCATCAGTGAAGGAGGCAGGGGTAACACTGAAGCTTTCTTT.

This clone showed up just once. CDR3 sequence reads: CASSGGLFVMNTEAFF. The CDR3 DNA reads as TGTGCCAGCAGCGGGGGACTTTTCGTCATGAACACTGAAGCTTTCTTT. The chain uses TRBV5-5 and TRBJ1-1; tentatively, D is TRBD1 (5 bases). The CDR3 covers 16 residues. V was cut by 4 bases and J by 0 bases, with 16 bases left in between. Per the germline V gene, CDR1 is SGHKS and CDR2 is YYEKEE (reference sequence).

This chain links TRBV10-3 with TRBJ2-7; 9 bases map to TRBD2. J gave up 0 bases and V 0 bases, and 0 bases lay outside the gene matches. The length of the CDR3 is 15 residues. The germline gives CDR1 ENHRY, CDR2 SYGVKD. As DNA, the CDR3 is TGTGCCATCAGTGAGTCTAGCGGGAGCTCCTACGAGCAGTACTTC. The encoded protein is CAISESSGSSYEQYF.

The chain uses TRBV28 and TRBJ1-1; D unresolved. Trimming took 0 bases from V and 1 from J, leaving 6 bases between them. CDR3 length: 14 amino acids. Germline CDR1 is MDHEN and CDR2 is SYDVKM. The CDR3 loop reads CASSLWSGNTEAFF. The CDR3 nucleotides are TGTGCCAGCAGTTTATGGTCCGGGAACACTGAAGCTTTCTTT.

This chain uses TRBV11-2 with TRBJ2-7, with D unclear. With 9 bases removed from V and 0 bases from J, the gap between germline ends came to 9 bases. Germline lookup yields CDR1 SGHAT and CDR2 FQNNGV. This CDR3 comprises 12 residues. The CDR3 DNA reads TGTGCCAGTACCACGGTCTCCTACGAGCAGTACTTC. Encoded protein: CASTTVSYEQYF.

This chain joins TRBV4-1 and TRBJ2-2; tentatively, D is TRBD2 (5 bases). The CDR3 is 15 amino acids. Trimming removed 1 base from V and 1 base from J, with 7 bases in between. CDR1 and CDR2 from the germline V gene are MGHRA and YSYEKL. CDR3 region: CASSQGAGNTGELFF. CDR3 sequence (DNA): TGCGCCAGCAGCCAAGGGGCGGGGAACACCGGGGAGCTGTTTTTT.

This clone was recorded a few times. CDR3 sequence reads: CASSQFMTGDPYEQYF. The DNA of the CDR3 is TGCGCCAGCAGCCAATTCATGACAGGCGACCCCTACGAGCAGTACTTC. The V call is TRBV4-1, the J call TRBJ2-7, with D possibly TRBD1 on 6 matching bases. The germline V gene has CDR1 MGHRA and CDR2 YSYEKL. V was clipped by 2 bases and J by 2 bases, with 16 bases between them. The CDR3 is 16 amino acids.

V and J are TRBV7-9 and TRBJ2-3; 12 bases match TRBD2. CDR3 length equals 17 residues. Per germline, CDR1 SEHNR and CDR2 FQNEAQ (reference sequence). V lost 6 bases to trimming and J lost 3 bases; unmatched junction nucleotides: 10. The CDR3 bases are TGTGCCAGCAGACGACTAGCGGGGGCCGTCGGTACAGATACGCAGTATTTT. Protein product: CASRRLAGAVGTDTQYF.

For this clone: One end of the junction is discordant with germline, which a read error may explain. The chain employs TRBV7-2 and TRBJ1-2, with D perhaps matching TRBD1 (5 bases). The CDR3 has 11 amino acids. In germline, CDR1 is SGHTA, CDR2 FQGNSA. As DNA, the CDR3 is TGTGCCAGCAGCTTCCAAGGGGATTACGCCTTC. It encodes CASSFQGDYAF.

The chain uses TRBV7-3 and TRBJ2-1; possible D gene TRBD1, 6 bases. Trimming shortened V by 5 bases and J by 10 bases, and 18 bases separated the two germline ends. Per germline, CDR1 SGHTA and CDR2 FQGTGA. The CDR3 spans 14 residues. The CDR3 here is CASSANGGGPEQFF. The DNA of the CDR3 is TGTGCCAGCAGCGCAAATGGGGGCGGGCCCGAGCAGTTCTTC.

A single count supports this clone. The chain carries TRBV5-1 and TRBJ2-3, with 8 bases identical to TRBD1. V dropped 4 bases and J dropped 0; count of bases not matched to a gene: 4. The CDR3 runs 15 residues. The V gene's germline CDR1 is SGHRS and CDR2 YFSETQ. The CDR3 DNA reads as TGCGCCAGCAGCCCGGACAGGGTGAGCACAGATACGCAGTATTTT. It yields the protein CASSPDRVSTDTQYF.